The 13 T cell receptor beta chains given below trace back to one sample, sequenced in a study of blood T cell repertoires in COVID-19. Measured with immunoSEQ multiplex PCR; TCRdb has only the in-frame clones, and not every one. In the table there are about 300,000 clones, 75% to 95% of which are singletons. Sequencing was done on a sample of peripheral blood. The receptor set was obtained from a woman in her 30s with COVID-19, enrolled during active disease.

CDR3 coding DNA: TGTGCCAGCAGTTTCCTGGGGGGCGAGCAGTACTTC. Translation: CASSFLGGEQYF. The V gene is TRBV6-5, the J gene TRBJ2-7; a weak D match, TRBD2 (6 bases). Germline V gives CDR1 MNHEY, CDR2 SVGAGI. The V end was cut by 4 bases, the J end by 6 bases, with 10 bases between. CDR3 length: 12 residues.

This chain joins TRBV4-2 and TRBJ2-5; D unresolved. The germline V and J ends were trimmed by 0 bases and 2 bases, with 7 bases remaining between them. The CDR3 runs 14 residues. The germline V gene encodes CDR1 LGHNA and CDR2 YNFKEQ. Here the CDR3 reads CASSQETLQETQYF. Here the CDR3 DNA reads TGTGCCAGCAGCCAAGAAACCCTACAAGAGACCCAGTACTTC.

The chain employs TRBV3-1 (or the pseudogene TRBV3-2) and TRBJ2-1, with 8 bases fitting TRBD2. V shed 3 bases and J 5 bases; nucleotides not matched to a gene: 9. This CDR3 comprises 16 residues. Germline V gene data show CDR1 as LGHDT and CDR2 as YNNKEL (reference sequence). CDR3 region: CASSQAPGLGDNEQFF. Here the CDR3 DNA reads TGTGCCAGCAGCCAGGCCCCGGGACTAGGGGACAATGAGCAGTTCTTC.

The V gene is TRBV30, the J gene TRBJ1-1; TRBD1 matches 7 bases. The CDR3 has 13 amino acids. Looked up from germline, CDR1 is GTSNPN and CDR2 is SVGIG (reference sequence). J lost 8 bases, V lost 2 bases, and 8 bases had no gene match. The CDR3 is CAWSTPGGEEAFF. Written as DNA, the CDR3 is TGTGCCTGGAGTACTCCAGGGGGAGAGGAAGCTTTCTTT.

The rearrangement uses TRBV5-1 and TRBJ1-2; TRBD1 matches at 9 bases. CDR3 length equals 15 residues. From germline, CDR1 is SGHRS and CDR2 YFSETQ. V shed 4 bases and J 1 base; nucleotides not matched to a gene: 5. CDR3 loop: CASSPGQGGNYGYTF. The CDR3, as DNA: TGCGCCAGCAGCCCGGGACAGGGAGGTAACTATGGCTACACCTTC.

The chain recombines TRBV6-5 with TRBJ2-1; TRBD2 might be the D (6 bases). The CDR3 sequence is 15 residues long. V was shortened by 6 bases and J by 4 bases, with 16 bases between the two germline ends. Germline-derived CDR1 and CDR2 are MNHEY and SVGAGI. CDR3 coding DNA: TGTGCCAGCAGGTCCCGGGACTCGGGATACAATGAGCAGTTCTTC. This codes for CASRSRDSGYNEQFF.

The chain employs TRBV4-3 and TRBJ1-5; no definite D call. Germline assignment: CDR1 LGHNA and CDR2 YSLEER. V dropped 0 bases and J dropped 7 bases, with 7 bases sitting between them. This CDR3 has 13 residues. The CDR3: CASSQDRRQPQHF. The DNA of the CDR3 is TGCGCCAGCAGCCAAGATAGGAGGCAGCCCCAGCATTTT.

The chain couples TRBV19 to TRBJ2-2, with 14 bases identical to TRBD2. Germline V gene lookup returns CDR1 LNHDA and CDR2 SQIVND (reference sequence). V was pared by 8 bases and J by 4 bases, with 9 bases of the junction left unmatched. The CDR3 is 17 residues long. Here the CDR3 reads CASSLWGTSGSTGELFF. The CDR3 region has the DNA TGTGCCAGTTCCTTGTGGGGGACTAGCGGGAGCACCGGGGAGCTGTTTTTT. Looking up the rest from reference TRBV19 and TRBJ2-2 gives the full variable domain: DGGITQSPKYLFRKEGQNVTLSCEQNLNHDAMYWYRQDPGQGLRLIYYSQIVNDFQKGDIAEGYSVSREKKESFPLTVTSAQKNPTAFYLCASSLWGTSGSTGELFFGEGSRLTVL.

The V and J genes are TRBV27 and TRBJ1-6; 7 bases are shared with TRBD1. The length of the CDR3 is 15 residues. CDR1 is MNHEY, CDR2 SMNVEV, per germline (reference sequence). The ends lost 10 bases at V and 7 bases at J; junction bases unmatched: 13. This CDR3 is CATSERQGPNSPLHF. CDR3 nucleotides: TGTGCCACCAGCGAAAGACAGGGACCCAATTCACCCCTCCACTTT.

This chain uses TRBV15 with TRBJ1-3; D unresolved. The V gene's germline CDR1 is LNHNV and CDR2 YYDKDF (reference sequence). The CDR3 runs to 15 residues. V was trimmed by 5 bases and J by 0 bases, leaving 11 bases between them. This chain's CDR3 is CATSARVNSGNTIYF. For the CDR3, the DNA is TGTGCCACCAGCGCCCGGGTCAACTCTGGAAACACCATATATTTT.

In this sample, this clone turned up a few times. The V gene is TRBV3-1 (or the pseudogene TRBV3-2), the J gene TRBJ1-2, with TRBD1 matching 7 bases. The CDR3 is 14 amino acids. The germline V gene encodes CDR1 LGHDT and CDR2 YNNKEL (reference sequence). V was pared by 5 bases and J by 5 bases, with 8 bases of the junction left unmatched. CDR3 sequence (DNA): TGTGCCAGCAGCTATAGGGACAGACGGTATGGCTACACCTTC. The encoded protein is CASSYRDRRYGYTF.

The V call is TRBV7-3, the J call TRBJ2-1; a weak D match, TRBD2 (6 bases). From germline, CDR1 is SGHTA and CDR2 FQGTGA. This CDR3 is built from 14 residues. Trimming took off 5 bases at V and 5 bases at J, with 13 bases between the two ends. CDR3 bases: TGTGCCAGCAGCAGAGCTGGGACTCACAATGAGCAGTTCTTC. Amino acids: CASSRAGTHNEQFF.

This rearrangement joins TRBV7-9 to TRBJ2-5; 8 bases map to TRBD2. Germline V gene lookup returns CDR1 SEHNR and CDR2 FQNEAQ (reference sequence). Trimming cost V 3 bases and J 5 bases; bases outside gene matches: 14. This CDR3 has 17 amino acids. The DNA of the CDR3 is TGTGCCAGCAGCTTTTCAACCGGGCGGGGGGCGGGGGAGACCCAGTACTTC. Amino acids: CASSFSTGRGAGETQYF.